This TCR beta chain was retrieved from a study of T cell changes during pregnancy in multiple sclerosis. Some clones are missing from TCRdb's copy, which holds only in-frame ones; the method was immunoSEQ multiplex PCR. Of 90,000 to 95,000 clones listed, approximately 94% are singletons. The starting material was peripheral blood, obtained in the third trimester of pregnancy. This sequence originates from a female donor with multiple sclerosis, enrolled in a pregnancy study.

The CDR3 is CASSQDVDQPQHF. DNA for the CDR3: TGTGCCAGCAGCCAAGATGTCGATCAGCCCCAGCATTTT. The V gene is TRBV4-2, the J gene TRBJ1-5; D unclear. The CDR3 loop spans 13 amino acids. CDR1 and CDR2 (germline): LGHNA, YNFKEQ. With 0 bases removed from V and 5 bases from J, the gap between germline ends came to 5 bases.